A single sample gave rise to the 12 T cell receptor beta chains below, sequenced in a study of metastatic and nonmetastatic thyroid tumors. TCRdb re-called clones from the PCR reads using MiXCR. The sample has tens of thousands of clones, 20% to 25% seen once. Patients had received no treatment of any kind before thyroid surgery. The specimen sequenced was tumor tissue. The receptors here all came from a female donor with papillary thyroid cancer or a benign thyroid nodule (not recorded which). Some clones in this sample may be carry-over from other donors' samples.

The gene calls are TRBV20-1 and TRBJ2-7; 11 bases are shared with TRBD1. The CDR3 contains 13 residues. Germline V gives CDR1 DFQATT, CDR2 SNEGSKA (reference sequence). Written as DNA, the CDR3 is TGCAGCAGGAGGGGGACAGGGGGTTCCGAGCAGTACTTC. Encoded protein: CSRRGTGGSEQYF.

The V call is TRBV3-1, the J call TRBJ2-7; D is unresolved. Trimming pared 0 bases from V and 3 bases from J, leaving 9 bases between. The CDR3 totals 14 residues. Germline CDR1 LGHDT, CDR2 YNNKEL (reference sequence). CDR3 coding DNA: TGTGCCAGCAGCCAAGATCCGACACACTACGAGCAGTACTTC. Its protein is CASSQDPTHYEQYF.

This clone was seen a few times. An end of the junction does not agree with germline; a read error may underlie this. The chain couples TRBV6-1 to TRBJ1-1; no clear D gene. Germline V CDR1 and CDR2: MNHNS, SASEGT. The CDR3 loop spans 13 amino acids. CDR3: CAISVKDATEAFF. The CDR3 DNA follows: TGTGCCATCAGTGTAAAGGACGCCACTGAAGCTTTCTTT.

This clone occurred many times. This chain uses TRBV12-3 or TRBV12-4 with TRBJ2-5, with 8 bases identical to TRBD2. With V trimmed by 5 bases and J by 3 bases, 5 bases remained unmatched. The CDR3 sequence is 14 residues long. DNA of the CDR3: TGTGCCAGCAGTCAAAGCGGGGGAAAAGAGACCCAGTACTTC. It translates to CASSQSGGKETQYF.

The gene calls are TRBV6-1 and TRBJ2-4; D call uncertain. Trimming stripped 6 bases from V and 6 bases from J, with 12 bases between. Per the germline V gene, CDR1 is MNHNS and CDR2 is SASEGT. This CDR3 region has 13 residues. The CDR3 DNA reads as TGTGCCAGCAGCCCCGGGTCCGTAAACATTCAGTACTTC. Amino acid sequence: CASSPGSVNIQYF.

This clone has a handful of counts. V and J are TRBV6-1 and TRBJ1-3; D remains unclear. The CDR3 has 15 amino acids. Trimming shortened V by 6 bases and J by 0 bases, and 12 bases separated the two germline ends. Germline-derived CDR1 and CDR2 are MNHNS and SASEGT. The CDR3, as DNA: TGTGCCAGCAGATTACAGCGGCGCTCTGGAAACACCATATATTTT. This sequence encodes CASRLQRRSGNTIYF.

The chain has TRBV27 and TRBJ2-7; 7 nucleotides agree with TRBD2. The V and J ends lost 3 bases and 0 bases, in that order; junction bases with no gene match: 2. The CDR3 loop spans 14 amino acids. From germline, CDR1 is MNHEY and CDR2 SMNVEV (reference sequence). The CDR3 nucleotides read TGTGCCAGCAGTTTTGGGGAGGGCTCCTACGAGCAGTACTTC. Translated, it gives CASSFGEGSYEQYF.

In regard to this clone: The CDR3 end shows no conserved phenylalanine or tryptophan, and so a read error is likely. The chain recombines TRBV6-1 with TRBJ2-7; perhaps TRBD2 as D (6 bases). In germline, CDR1 is MNHNS, CDR2 SASEGT. The CDR3 extends over 14 amino acids. Trimming took 5 bases from V and 4 from J, leaving 15 bases between them. DNA for the CDR3: TGTGCCAGCAGTCCCCTACAGCGGGTATACGAGCAGTACCTC. Translation gives CASSPLQRVYEQYL.

This clone was seen more than once but under ten times. As DNA, the CDR3 is TGTGCCAGCAGTTACAAAGGAGCCTCTAAGGGCTACACCTTC. It yields the protein CASSYKGASKGYTF. The rearrangement uses TRBV6-2 or TRBV6-3 and TRBJ1-2, with no clear D. The CDR3 has 14 amino acids. The germline V gene has CDR1 MNHEY and CDR2 SVGEGT. V lost 2 bases, J lost 8 bases, and 15 bases lay in between.

The CDR3 sequence: CASSVGGIGTEAFF. The CDR3 region has the DNA TGTGCCAGCTCGGTCGGGGGCATCGGCACTGAAGCTTTCTTT. The chain links TRBV18 to TRBJ1-1; a possible D gene is TRBD1 (6 bases). The V gene's germline CDR1 is KGHSH and CDR2 LQKENI. The length of the CDR3 is 14 residues. The V gene lost 6 bases and the J gene lost 4 bases, with 15 bases spanning the gap.

This clone was counted many times. The chain combines TRBV29-1 with TRBJ2-5; unclear D gene. There are 13 residues in the CDR3. Germline values: CDR1 SQVTM, CDR2 ANQGSEA. The germline V and J ends were trimmed by 5 bases and 5 bases, with 15 bases remaining between them. CDR3 in amino acids: CSVNSARWETQYF. For the CDR3, the DNA is TGCAGCGTTAACTCCGCTCGGTGGGAGACCCAGTACTTC.

This clone has at least ten counts. A much larger clone is a single base away; this may be a read error. J is TRBJ2-7 and V is TRBV6-5, with 10 bases fitting TRBD1. Germline V lookup: CDR1 MNHEY, CDR2 SVGAGI. V shed 4 bases and J 4 bases; nucleotides not matched to a gene: 4. CDR3 length: 14 amino acids. This CDR3 reads CASSSGTGVYEQYF. The CDR3 coding sequence is TGTGCCAGCAGTTCGGGGACAGGGGTGTACGAGCAGTACTTC.